The source of this T cell receptor beta chain is a study of long-term antiretroviral therapy in people with HIV. As for this clone: Its target is unknown.

At survey level, the immunoSEQ assay was run in its v3.0 version. Sequencing used immunoSEQ multiplex PCR; TCRdb keeps in-frame clones, though not all of them. The data contain approximately 30,000 clones, approximately 88% of them singletons. Two or more post-ART PBMC samples, plus at least one pre-ART sample, were available for each donor. The CDR3 consists of 12 residues. The V gene lost 6 bases and the J gene lost 1 base, with 6 bases spanning the gap. CDR1 and CDR2 from the germline V gene are ENHRY and SYGVKD. General study results and limits: With ART, diversity went up but was still lower than in transplant donor controls.

The TCR sequence derives from a man younger than 45 with HIV. V usage is TRBV10-3 and J usage is TRBJ1-1; D is unresolved. The sequencing used unsorted PBMCs, collected about 2.7 years after starting antiretroviral therapy. The chain's CDR3 is CAIRRQNTEAFF. CDR3 bases: TGTGCCATCAGGAGGCAGAACACTGAAGCTTTCTTT.